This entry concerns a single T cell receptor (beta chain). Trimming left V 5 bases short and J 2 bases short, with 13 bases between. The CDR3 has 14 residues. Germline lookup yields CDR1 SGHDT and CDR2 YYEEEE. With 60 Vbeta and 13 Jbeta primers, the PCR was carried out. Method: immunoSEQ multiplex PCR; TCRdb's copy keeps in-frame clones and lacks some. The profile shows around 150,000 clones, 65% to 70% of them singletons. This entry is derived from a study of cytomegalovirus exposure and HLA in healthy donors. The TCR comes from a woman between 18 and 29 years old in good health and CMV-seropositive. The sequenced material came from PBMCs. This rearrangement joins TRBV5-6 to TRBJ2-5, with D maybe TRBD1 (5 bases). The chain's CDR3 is CASRLGEQQETQYF. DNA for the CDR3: TGTGCCAGCAGGTTAGGGGAACAGCAAGAGACCCAGTACTTC.